The next 2 T cell receptor beta chains were all read from a single sample in a study of graft-versus-host responses after intestinal transplantation. These TCRs are of unknown antigen specificity. The data were produced by immunoSEQ multiplex PCR, yet TCRdb's version contains in-frame clones alone and is incomplete. The data contain 95,000 to 110,000 clones, 87% of them singletons. This sample comprised unstimulated CD4+ T cells sorted from spleen or lymph node cells, obtained before transplant. The source of these receptors is a human donor who was the organ donor for an intestinal transplant.

The chain carries TRBV5-1 and TRBJ2-2; D assignment may be TRBD1 or TRBD2 (5 bases each). The CDR3 loop spans 15 amino acids. CDR1 and CDR2 (germline): SGHRS, YFSETQ. The V end was cut by 4 bases, the J end by 7 bases, with 17 bases between. The CDR3 loop reads CASSRGPPSVGELFF. In DNA, the CDR3 is TGCGCCAGCAGCCGGGGACCGCCCAGCGTCGGGGAGCTGTTTTTT.

This rearrangement joins TRBV19 to TRBJ2-7; 14 bases line up with TRBD2. The trim removed 4 bases at V and 4 bases at J, leaving 3 bases unmatched. The CDR3 contains 15 residues. Germline V lookup: CDR1 LNHDA, CDR2 SQIVND (reference sequence). This CDR3 reads CASSTGTSGRYEQYF. As DNA, the CDR3 is TGTGCCAGTAGTACCGGGACTAGCGGGAGATACGAGCAGTACTTC.